This T cell receptor (beta chain) was recovered during a study of T cell responses to AZD1222 COVID-19 vaccine (dated by TCRdb to about 2021). Regarding the study in general: TCR sequencing was performed for about 250 trial participants, of whom approximately 200 were given two doses of AZD1222 and around 26 were given two doses of MenACWY control vaccine. Trial participants were enrolled by age into subgroups of 18-55, 56-69 and 70-plus years, and around 140, 26 and 57 TCR-sequenced participants, respectively, were included in these subgroups.

In light of the paper, this sample's time point label describes: baseline before first vaccination. The sample's treatment or condition label, decoded: meningococcal conjugate vaccine given as trial control. Samples from vaccinated people were obtained from the UK trials COV001 and COV002, which included a single-blind randomized controlled phase 2/3 trial of AZD1222 (ChAdOx1 nCoV-19) in healthy adults. For TCRbeta chain sequencing, PBMC samples were collected from trial participants at day 0 and at day 28 after the second dose. For this clone: Its antigen is unknown. No qualities accompany the bases; no much larger clone lies one base away.

V lost 5 bases and J lost 5 bases, and the count of bases not matched to a germline gene is 6. From the cysteine through the phenylalanine, the CDR3 covers 16 amino acids. Only the CDR3 DNA stays, 48 bases, in frame from base 1. From a lookup of the germline V gene, CDR1 and CDR2 are MDHEN and SYDVKM. Study-wide findings and limitations: The 56-69-year group was small, and its depth increase did not reach significance, likely because of low power. Epitopes outside the regions mutated in the B.1.351 and B.1.1.7 variants were reportedly recognized by nearly half of the unique spike-specific TCRs. Most participants were white British and females outnumbered males, and the authors suggested that clonal diversity may have been underestimated. Because no day 14 peak-response samples were available, the repertoires could be characterized only after the peak T cell response. Conclusions about previously exposed vaccinees are limited because only six or seven AZD1222 recipients were SARS-CoV-2 seropositive at baseline. After two AZD1222 doses, spike-specific TCR breadth and depth were significantly higher than at day 0 and than in MenACWY recipients. The whole spike protein was spanned by vaccine-associated CD4 TCRs, and dominant responses were seen in regions 160-218 and 743-854.

The CDR3 regions of human TCRbeta chains were analyzed by immunosequencing. As for the original processing: TCRs in the repertoires were matched against a reference library of SARS-CoV-2-specific TCRs that had been generated with the MIRA antigen-specificity platform. Breadth was defined as the fraction of unique TCRs that were SARS-CoV-2-associated. Depth was defined as the fraction of total T cells that were SARS-CoV-2-associated. Using the MIRA data, every spike-specific TCR was mapped to the spike region that the TCR reacted to and assigned to either a CD4 or a CD8 class. Log10-transformed breadth and depth values were compared by one-way ANOVA with Sidak's multiple comparisons tests. In its TCRdb copy, this immuneACCESS table keeps in-frame sequences only and misses some clones. Where compared with another copy, unresolved V genes explain less than half of these, and the others have no known cause. V and J calls and clone size follow that table, whereas D and trimming were derived from the DNA. This sample has roughly 120,000 clones in its table, and just over 85% of those were observed once. The top ten hold around 19% of the sample.

Here the sequenced sample was peripheral blood, taken on day 0 of MenACWY control vaccination. The V and J genes are TRBV28 and TRBJ2-2, with 12 central nucleotides matching TRBD2. The receptor was isolated from an adult in good health. In nucleotide form, the sequence is TGTGCCAGCAGTCCCGAAGGACTAGCGGGGACCGGGGAGCTGTTTTTT. Its coded protein is CASSPEGLAGTGELFF.